The sequence of this TCR beta chain was determined in a study of cytomegalovirus exposure and HLA in healthy donors. With regard to this clone: Its antigen remains unidentified.

V was clipped by 3 bases and J by 0 bases, with 12 bases between them. This CDR3 region has 15 residues. Germline assignment: CDR1 LNHDA and CDR2 SQIVND (reference sequence). General study points: Across all donors, roughly uniform sequencing depth was an assumption of the presence/absence analyses. As a later analysis revealed, most CMV-associated TCR beta chains appeared HLA-restricted.

PCR primers comprised 60 Vbeta and 13 Jbeta primers. Profiled with immunoSEQ multiplex PCR; TCRdb holds only in-frame clones, not every one. In the table there are roughly 130,000 clones, roughly 66% of which are singletons. Healthy bone marrow donors made up the donors. The sample comprised PBMCs. The receptor's source is an older woman in good health and CMV-seronegative. This chain uses TRBV19 with TRBJ2-7, with D unclear. In DNA, the CDR3 is TGTGCCAGTAGTATTTCAGGTCGTGGCTCCTACGAGCAGTACTTC. Translating gives CASSISGRGSYEQYF.